This entry features one T cell receptor (beta chain) sequence. This CDR3 contains 12 residues. Germline loops: CDR1 MNHEY, CDR2 SVGEGT. V was pared by 5 bases and J by 6 bases, with 7 bases between. The sample is drawn from a study of blood T cell repertoires in COVID-19. Study as a whole: Spain, Italy and the United States supplied samples that represented acute and convalescent COVID-19. From T cells, B-cell-depleted T cells, or PBMCs came the material, which was cDNA or gDNA.

Methods used by the authors: Counts of nucleated cells, estimated from reference gene primer amplification, were obtained. Using immunoSEQ multiplex PCR, the repertoire was profiled, and TCRdb retains in-frame clones only, with some absent. V and J calls and clone size are given by that table; D and trimming were obtained from the DNA. The sample has 120,000 or so clones, about 85% seen once. The chain is built from TRBV6-2 or TRBV6-3 and TRBJ2-2; unclear D gene. The source is a man between 60 and 75 years old with acute or convalescent COVID-19. Specimen: peripheral blood. CDR3 in DNA: TGTGCCAGCAGTCGGTTATCCGGGGAGCTGTTTTTT. Encoded protein: CASSRLSGELFF.